Listed below are T cell receptor beta chains from one sample, sequenced in a study of response to subunit inactivated influenza vaccine. TCRdb re-analysed the RT-PCR reads in MiXCR, keeping a single row per CDR3 protein. The sample yields 650,000 to 850,000 distinct CDR3 sequences, approximately 15% seen once. The sequenced sample was PBMCs from blood, obtained 14 to 15 days before vaccination. The origin of the receptors is a middle-aged man who received an inactivated influenza vaccine. Both conserved end residues are part of each CDR3. D genes are given only for firm matches. For some rows the clone size is stated as once, few or many, or as a class when expanded; others skip it.

TGTGCCAGCAGTGAATTAGGGGCGACAGGGGCGGGTTCACCTTATGGCTACACCTTC CASSELGATGAGSPYGYTF TRBJ1-2 TRBV25-1 TRBD1 few
TGTGCCACAAGGGGGCAGTACCAAGGGCATGAGCAGTTCTTC CATRGQYQGHEQFF TRBJ2-1 TRBV28 TRBD1 .
TGCGCCAGCAGTGAGTGGGGAGGCTGGGAGCAGTACTTC CASSEWGGWEQYF TRBJ2-7 TRBV10-2 . .
TGTGCCAGCAGTTACAGGCGGGGGGCCTACGAGCAGTACTTC CASSYRRGAYEQYF TRBJ2-7 TRBV6-2/TRBV6-3 TRBD2 few
TGCAGTGCTTGGACTAGCGGGAGGAGTTGGGAGCAGTTCTTC CSAWTSGRSWEQFF TRBJ2-1 TRBV20-1 TRBD2 few
TGTGCCAGCTCACCATGGGCCCCCGCGGCAGAGACCCAGTACTTC CASSPWAPAAETQYF TRBJ2-5 TRBV18 . many
TGTGCCAGCAGTGAAGGGGGGGACGGGTACTACGAGCAGTACTTC CASSEGGDGYYEQYF TRBJ2-7 TRBV2 . .
TGTGCCAGCAGTTCCGGACAGTCCCTAGCCCAGCATTTT CASSSGQSLAQHF TRBJ1-5 TRBV27 . .
TGTGCCAGCAGTTTGTATCAGGGAATCCGATACAATGAGCAGTTCTTC CASSLYQGIRYNEQFF TRBJ2-1 TRBV12-3/TRBV12-4 . few
TGCAGTGCTAGAGCGACAGGGAAAACGGCCAAAAACATTCAGTACTTC CSARATGKTAKNIQYF TRBJ2-4 TRBV20-1 TRBD1 few
TGTGCCAGCAGTTCCCCTGGGACTAGCGGACAAGAGACCCAGTACTTC CASSSPGTSGQETQYF TRBJ2-5 TRBV28 TRBD2 .
TGCGCCAGCAGCCAAGAACATACTAGGCTAGCGGGGGCATATGAGCAGTTCTTC CASSQEHTRLAGAYEQFF TRBJ2-1 TRBV4-3 TRBD2 few
TGTGCCAGCAGGCAGCGTCTTGAAGGGTTCTTC CASRQRLEGFF TRBJ2-1 TRBV6-2/TRBV6-3 . few
TGTGCCAGCAGCTTACAGGGCACCGGGGAGACCCAGTACTTC CASSLQGTGETQYF TRBJ2-5 TRBV7-2 . few
TGCAGCGTTGTCCCAGGGGATATCAATCAGCCCCAGCATTTT CSVVPGDINQPQHF TRBJ1-5 TRBV29-1 . many
TGTGCCAGCAGCCAAGAAGGACAGGGGTACTACGAGCAGTACTTC CASSQEGQGYYEQYF TRBJ2-7 TRBV4-2 TRBD1 .
TGTGCCAGCAGGACTAGCGCCACAGATACGCAGTATTTT CASRTSATDTQYF TRBJ2-3 TRBV12-3/TRBV12-4 TRBD2 .
TGTGCCAGCAGCCAAGATCAAGGGCCTCCCTACGAGCAGTACTTC CASSQDQGPPYEQYF TRBJ2-7 TRBV14 . .
TGTGCCAGCAGCTTAACCCGGGACAGGGGAGACTACGAGCAGTACTTC CASSLTRDRGDYEQYF TRBJ2-7 TRBV7-2 TRBD1 few
TGTGCCAGCAGCGAGCCCAGCTATGAGCAGTTCTTC CASSEPSYEQFF TRBJ2-1 TRBV9 . many
TGTGCGACCAGTCCGCCTCGTCAGCCCCAGCATTTT CATSPPRQPQHF TRBJ1-5 TRBV10-3 . many
TGCAGTGCTATCGTTCACGAAGCTAACTATGGCTACACCTTC CSAIVHEANYGYTF TRBJ1-2 TRBV20-1 . few
TGCGCCAGCAGCCAAGATCAGACTAATCAGCCCCAGCATTTT CASSQDQTNQPQHF TRBJ1-5 TRBV4-3 . many
TGTGCCAGCAGCTTAGGTCTAGCGGGAGAGGGGCGGAAGTATTTT CASSLGLAGEGRKYF TRBJ2-3 TRBV7-2 TRBD2 many
TGTGCCAGCAGCAATGACTACAATGAGCAGTTCTTC CASSNDYNEQFF TRBJ2-1 TRBV5-5 . .
TGTGCCAGCAGCTTAGGCCGGTGGGACAGGCGGACCCTTTTCACAGATACGCAGTATTTT CASSLGRWDRRTLFTDTQYF TRBJ2-3 TRBV11-1 TRBD1 few
TGTGCCAGCAGCCCGCAGCGACGGAACACTGAAGCTTTCTTT CASSPQRRNTEAFF TRBJ1-1 TRBV7-2 . .
TGTGCCAGCAGACCCATAGCGGGAGGCCGCTCCTACGAGCAGTACTTC CASRPIAGGRSYEQYF TRBJ2-7 TRBV27 TRBD2 few
TGTGCCAGCCGTGGCCCGGGGAACATTCAGTACTTC CASRGPGNIQYF TRBJ2-4 TRBV7-2 . .
TGTGCCAGCAGTACTCCCCGGCGCGAGCAGTACTTC CASSTPRREQYF TRBJ2-7 TRBV6-2/TRBV6-3 . few
TGCTGTGCTAGACAATACCGGATAGCGGGAAGGATAGACGAGCAGTACTTC CCARQYRIAGRIDEQYF TRBJ2-7 TRBV20-1 TRBD2 few
TGCGCCAGCAGCTTGGTGGCAGGGACGAACACCGGGGAGCTGTTTTTT CASSLVAGTNTGELFF TRBJ2-2 TRBV5-1 . many
TGTGCCAGTGAAGGGGCAGAAGAAGCTTTCTTT CASEGAEEAFF TRBJ1-1 TRBV19 . many
TGCAGCGTTGACAGGGCGTCTAACTATGGCTACACCTTC CSVDRASNYGYTF TRBJ1-2 TRBV29-1 . .
TGTGCCAGCAGCTTACGGCTAGCGGGGTCCAATGAGCAGTTCTTC CASSLRLAGSNEQFF TRBJ2-1 TRBV7-8 TRBD2 few
TGTGCCACCAGTGCCCTCGGACTAGCGGGAAGGAATGAGCAGTTCTTC CATSALGLAGRNEQFF TRBJ2-1 TRBV24-1 TRBD2 many
TGTGCCATCAGTGAAGATGGACTAGGCAATGAGCAGTTCTTC CAISEDGLGNEQFF TRBJ2-1 TRBV10-3 TRBD2 .
TGCGCCAGCAGCTACATTGGTGTCAAAAACATTCAGTACTTC CASSYIGVKNIQYF TRBJ2-4 TRBV5-1 . few
TGTGCCAGCAGCCAAGCCCCGAACACCGGGGAGCTGTTTTTT CASSQAPNTGELFF TRBJ2-2 TRBV4-2 . many
TGTGCCAGCAGTTTATCAAGGTCCACCCCCTCCTACGAGCAGTACTTC CASSLSRSTPSYEQYF TRBJ2-7 TRBV27 . .
TGTGCCAGTAGCCCGACTAGCGGTGCCGGGGAGCTGTTTTTT CASSPTSGAGELFF TRBJ2-2 TRBV19 TRBD2 few
TGTGCCAGCAGCCCGGTAGCGGGGGGGCCCCTCTACAATGAGCAGTTCTTC CASSPVAGGPLYNEQFF TRBJ2-1 TRBV7-6 TRBD2 .
TGTGCCAGCAGCACCCAACCCGACAGGAGATATGGCTACACCTTC CASSTQPDRRYGYTF TRBJ1-2 TRBV21-1 . once
TGTGCCAGCAGCTTGCGGTTGTTTGGGGGAGGGCCACACCAAGAGACCCAGTACTTC CASSLRLFGGGPHQETQYF TRBJ2-5 TRBV5-4 TRBD2 .
TGCGCCAGCAGCCAACGAACAGGGGGCGCAGACAATGAGCAGTTCTTC CASSQRTGGADNEQFF TRBJ2-1 TRBV4-3 TRBD1 .
TGTGCCACCAGTTACGGGAACACCGGGGAGCTGTTTTTT CATSYGNTGELFF TRBJ2-2 TRBV7-2 . many
TGCGCCAGCAGCCAAGCACAACACCAGGGGTACTTC CASSQAQHQGYF TRBJ2-4 TRBV4-3 . few
TGTGCCAGCAGTGAAGCCCTACCGTACGAGCAGTACTTC CASSEALPYEQYF TRBJ2-7 TRBV6-1 . .
TGTGCCAGCAGCGTAGGTCCTAGCGGGAGGGAGAAAGAAGAGCAGTACTTC CASSVGPSGREKEEQYF TRBJ2-7 TRBV9 TRBD2 .
TGTGCCAGCAGCCGACAGGACGGCTGGTACGAGCAGTACTTC CASSRQDGWYEQYF TRBJ2-7 TRBV6-2/TRBV6-3 . .